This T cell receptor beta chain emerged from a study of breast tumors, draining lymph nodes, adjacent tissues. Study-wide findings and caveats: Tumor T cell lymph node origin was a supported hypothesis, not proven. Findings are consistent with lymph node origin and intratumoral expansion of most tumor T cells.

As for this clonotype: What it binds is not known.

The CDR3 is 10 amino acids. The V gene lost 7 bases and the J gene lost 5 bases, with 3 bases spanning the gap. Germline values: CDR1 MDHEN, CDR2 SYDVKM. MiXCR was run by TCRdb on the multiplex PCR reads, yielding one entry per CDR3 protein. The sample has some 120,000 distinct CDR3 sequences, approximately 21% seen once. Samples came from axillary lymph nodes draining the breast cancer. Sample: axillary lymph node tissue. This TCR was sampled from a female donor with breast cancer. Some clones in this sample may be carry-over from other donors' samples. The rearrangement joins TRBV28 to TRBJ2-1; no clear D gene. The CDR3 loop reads CASKHNEQFF. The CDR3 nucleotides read TGTGCCAGCAAGCACAATGAGCAGTTCTTC.